The entry below gives a single TCR beta chain sequence along with its context. The length of the CDR3 is 13 residues. Deletions cut 7 bases from V and 2 bases from J, with 11 bases between. Germline V CDR1 and CDR2: MNHEY, SVGAGI. Methods used by the authors: Reference gene primer amplification yielded estimated nucleated cell counts. Measured with immunoSEQ multiplex PCR; TCRdb has only the in-frame clones, and not every one. V and J calls and clone size are as listed in that table; D and trimming were resolved from the DNA. The top ten clones hold 11% of a sample with fewer than 150,000 clones, around 80% of them seen once. The data stem from a study of blood T cell repertoires in COVID-19. Across the whole study: Acute and convalescent COVID-19 samples came from the United States, Italy and Spain. Sources were T cells, B-cell-depleted T cells, or PBMCs; the material itself was cDNA or gDNA.

The rearrangement links TRBV6-5 to TRBJ1-1, with unresolved D. Sequencing input: peripheral blood. The sequence was obtained from a human donor in a cohort sampled during active COVID-19. This CDR3 is CASKAGVNTEAFF. CDR3 DNA: TGTGCCAGCAAGGCCGGGGTTAACACTGAAGCTTTCTTT.